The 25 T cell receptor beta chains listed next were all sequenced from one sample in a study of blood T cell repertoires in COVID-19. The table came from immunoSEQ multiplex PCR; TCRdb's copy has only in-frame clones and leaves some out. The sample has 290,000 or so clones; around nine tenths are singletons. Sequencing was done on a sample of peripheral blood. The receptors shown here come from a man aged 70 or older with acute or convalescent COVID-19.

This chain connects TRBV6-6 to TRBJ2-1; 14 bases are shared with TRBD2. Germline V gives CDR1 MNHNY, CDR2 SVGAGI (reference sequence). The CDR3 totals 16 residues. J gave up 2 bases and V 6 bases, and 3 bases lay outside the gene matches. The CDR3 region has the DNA TGTGCCAGCAGAGGACTAGCGGGAGGACCCTACAATGAGCAGTTCTTC. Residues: CASRGLAGGPYNEQFF.

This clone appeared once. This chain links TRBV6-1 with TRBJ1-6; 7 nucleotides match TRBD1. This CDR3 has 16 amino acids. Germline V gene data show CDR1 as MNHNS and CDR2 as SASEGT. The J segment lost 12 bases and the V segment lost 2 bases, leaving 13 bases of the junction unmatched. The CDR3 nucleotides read TGTGCCAGCAGTGAATTCCAACGGGACAGCCCGCTACCCCTCCACTTT. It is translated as CASSEFQRDSPLPLHF.

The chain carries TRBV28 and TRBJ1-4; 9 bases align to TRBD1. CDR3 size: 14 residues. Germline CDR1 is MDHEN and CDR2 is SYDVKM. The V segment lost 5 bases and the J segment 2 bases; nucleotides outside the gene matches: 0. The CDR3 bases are TGTGCCAGCAGTACAGGGGGCACTAATGAAAAACTGTTTTTT. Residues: CASSTGGTNEKLFF.

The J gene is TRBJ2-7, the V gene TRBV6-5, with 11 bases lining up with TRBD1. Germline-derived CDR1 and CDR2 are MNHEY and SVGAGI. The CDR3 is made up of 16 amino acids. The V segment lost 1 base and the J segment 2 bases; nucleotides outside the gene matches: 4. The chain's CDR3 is CASSYYPGQGAYEQYF. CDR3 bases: TGTGCCAGCAGTTACTATCCGGGACAGGGGGCCTACGAGCAGTACTTC.

In DNA, the CDR3 is TGTGCCAGCAGCTCCTCTAGCGGACAACAAGAGACCCAGTACTTC. Protein product: CASSSSSGQQETQYF. The chain links TRBV4-2 to TRBJ2-5, with 7 bases that match TRBD2. This CDR3 region has 15 residues. Germline trimming cut 5 bases from V and 2 bases from J; bases unmatched to any gene: 8. Germline values: CDR1 LGHNA, CDR2 YNFKEQ.

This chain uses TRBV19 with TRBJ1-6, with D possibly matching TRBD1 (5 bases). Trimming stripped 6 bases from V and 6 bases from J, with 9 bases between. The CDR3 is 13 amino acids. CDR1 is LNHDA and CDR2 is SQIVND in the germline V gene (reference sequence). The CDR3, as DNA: TGTGCCAGTAGAGACAGTCGTAATTCACCCCTCCACTTT. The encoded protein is CASRDSRNSPLHF.

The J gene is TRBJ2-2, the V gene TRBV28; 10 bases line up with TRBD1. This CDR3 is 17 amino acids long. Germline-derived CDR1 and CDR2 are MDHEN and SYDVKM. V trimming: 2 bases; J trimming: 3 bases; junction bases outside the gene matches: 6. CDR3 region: CASSLVPTGGHTGELFF. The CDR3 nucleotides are TGTGCCAGCAGTTTAGTCCCGACAGGGGGCCACACCGGGGAGCTGTTTTTT.

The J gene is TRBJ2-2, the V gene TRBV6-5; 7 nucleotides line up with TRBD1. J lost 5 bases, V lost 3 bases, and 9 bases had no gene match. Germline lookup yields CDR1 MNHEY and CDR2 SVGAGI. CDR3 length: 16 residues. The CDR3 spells CASSYLRGSITGELFF. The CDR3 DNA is TGTGCCAGCAGTTATCTCAGGGGGAGTATTACCGGGGAGCTGTTTTTT.

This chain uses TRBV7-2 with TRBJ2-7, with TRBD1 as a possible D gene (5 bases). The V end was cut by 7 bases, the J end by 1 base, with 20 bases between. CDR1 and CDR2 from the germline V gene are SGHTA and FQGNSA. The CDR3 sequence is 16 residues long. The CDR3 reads CASILTGRAGSYEQYF. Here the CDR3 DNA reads TGTGCCAGCATTCTTACAGGAAGAGCCGGTTCCTACGAGCAGTACTTC.

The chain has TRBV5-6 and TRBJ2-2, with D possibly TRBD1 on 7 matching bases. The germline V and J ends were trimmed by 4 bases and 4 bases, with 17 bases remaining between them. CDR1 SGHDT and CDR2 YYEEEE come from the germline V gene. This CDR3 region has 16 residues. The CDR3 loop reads CASSRRGRGSTGELFF. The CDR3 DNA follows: TGTGCCAGCAGCCGGAGGGGGCGGGGAAGCACCGGGGAGCTGTTTTTT.

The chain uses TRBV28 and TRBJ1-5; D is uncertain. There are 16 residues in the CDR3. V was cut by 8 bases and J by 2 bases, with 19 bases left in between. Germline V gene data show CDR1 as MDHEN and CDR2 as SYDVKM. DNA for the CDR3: TGTGCCAGCGCGACTCCGGCTCTCGCTCGCAATCAGCCCCAGCATTTT. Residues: CASATPALARNQPQHF.

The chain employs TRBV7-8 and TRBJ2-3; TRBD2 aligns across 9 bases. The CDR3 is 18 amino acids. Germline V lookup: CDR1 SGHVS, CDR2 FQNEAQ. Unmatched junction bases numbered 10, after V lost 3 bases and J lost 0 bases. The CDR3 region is CASSLRGSGGPSTDTQYF. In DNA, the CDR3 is TGTGCCAGCAGCTTGAGGGGGAGCGGGGGGCCTAGCACAGATACGCAGTATTTT.

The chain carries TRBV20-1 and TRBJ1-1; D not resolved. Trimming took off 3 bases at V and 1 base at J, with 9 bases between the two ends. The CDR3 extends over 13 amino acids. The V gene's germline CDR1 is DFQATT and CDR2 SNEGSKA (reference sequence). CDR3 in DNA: TGCAGTGCTAGTCGAACTCGGAACACTGAAGCTTTCTTT. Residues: CSASRTRNTEAFF.

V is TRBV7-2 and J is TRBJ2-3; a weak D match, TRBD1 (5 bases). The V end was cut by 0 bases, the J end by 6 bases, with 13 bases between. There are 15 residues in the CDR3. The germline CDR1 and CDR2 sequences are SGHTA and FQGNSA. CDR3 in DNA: TGTGCCAGCAGCTTAGCGATAGTAGCAGGGGATACGCAGTATTTT. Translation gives CASSLAIVAGDTQYF.

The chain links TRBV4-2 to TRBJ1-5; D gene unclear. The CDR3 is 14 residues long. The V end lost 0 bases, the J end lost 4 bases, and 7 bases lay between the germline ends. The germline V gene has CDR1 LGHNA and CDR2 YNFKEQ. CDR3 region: CASSQDGVNQPQHF. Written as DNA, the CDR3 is TGTGCCAGCAGCCAAGACGGGGTTAATCAGCCCCAGCATTTT.

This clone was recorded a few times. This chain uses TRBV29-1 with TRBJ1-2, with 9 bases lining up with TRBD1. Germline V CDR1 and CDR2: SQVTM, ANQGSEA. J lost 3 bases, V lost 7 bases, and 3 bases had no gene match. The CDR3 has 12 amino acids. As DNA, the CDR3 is TGCAGCGGGGGACAGGGAGACTATGGCTACACCTTC. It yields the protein CSGGQGDYGYTF.

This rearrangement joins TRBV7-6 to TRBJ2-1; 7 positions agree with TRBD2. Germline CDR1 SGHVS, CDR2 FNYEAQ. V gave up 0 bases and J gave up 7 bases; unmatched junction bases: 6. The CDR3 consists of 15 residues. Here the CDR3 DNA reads TGTGCCAGCAGCTTAGCGGGGGGGTTAAGGAATGAGCAGTTCTTC. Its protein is CASSLAGGLRNEQFF.

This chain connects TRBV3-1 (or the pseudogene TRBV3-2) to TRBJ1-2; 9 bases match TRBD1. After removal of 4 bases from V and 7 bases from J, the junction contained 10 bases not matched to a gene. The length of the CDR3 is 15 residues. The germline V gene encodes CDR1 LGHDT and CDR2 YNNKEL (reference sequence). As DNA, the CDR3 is TGTGCCAGCAGCCGGTCAGACAGGGGGAAGGGTGGCTACACCTTC. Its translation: CASSRSDRGKGGYTF.

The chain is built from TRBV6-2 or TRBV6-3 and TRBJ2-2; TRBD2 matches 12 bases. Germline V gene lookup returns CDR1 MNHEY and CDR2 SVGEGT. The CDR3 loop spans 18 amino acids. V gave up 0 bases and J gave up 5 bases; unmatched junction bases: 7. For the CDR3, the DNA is TGTGCCAGCAGTTACTCGTTTACTAGCGGGAGGAATACCGGGGAGCTGTTTTTT. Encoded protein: CASSYSFTSGRNTGELFF.

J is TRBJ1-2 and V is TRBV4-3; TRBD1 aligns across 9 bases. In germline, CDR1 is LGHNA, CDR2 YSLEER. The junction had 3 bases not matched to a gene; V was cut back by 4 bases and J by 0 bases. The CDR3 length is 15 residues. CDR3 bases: TGCGCCAGCAGCCTCGGGACAGGGACTAACTATGGCTACACCTTC. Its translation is CASSLGTGTNYGYTF.

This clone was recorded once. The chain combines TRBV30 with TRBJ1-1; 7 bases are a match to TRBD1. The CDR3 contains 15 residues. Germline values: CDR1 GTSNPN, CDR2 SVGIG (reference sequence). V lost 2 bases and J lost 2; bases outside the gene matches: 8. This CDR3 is CAWSFVGTENTEAFF. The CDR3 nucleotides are TGTGCCTGGAGTTTTGTAGGGACAGAAAACACTGAAGCTTTCTTT.

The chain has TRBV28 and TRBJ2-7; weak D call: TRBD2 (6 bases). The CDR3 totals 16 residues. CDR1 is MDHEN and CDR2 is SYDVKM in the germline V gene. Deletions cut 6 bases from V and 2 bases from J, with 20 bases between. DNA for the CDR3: TGTGCCAGCAGCCACACCGGGACGGCGGGAACCTACGAGCAGTACTTC. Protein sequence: CASSHTGTAGTYEQYF.

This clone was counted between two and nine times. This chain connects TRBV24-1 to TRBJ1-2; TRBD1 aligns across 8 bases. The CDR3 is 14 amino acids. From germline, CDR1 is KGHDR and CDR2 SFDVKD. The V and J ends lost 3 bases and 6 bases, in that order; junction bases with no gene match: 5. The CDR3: CATSDEDRVNGYTF. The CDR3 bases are TGTGCCACCAGTGATGAGGACAGGGTTAATGGCTACACCTTC.

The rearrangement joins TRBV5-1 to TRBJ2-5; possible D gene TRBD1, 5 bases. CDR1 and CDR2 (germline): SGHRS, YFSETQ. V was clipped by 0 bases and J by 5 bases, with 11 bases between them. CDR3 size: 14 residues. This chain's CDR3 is CASSLVQGRETQYF. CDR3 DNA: TGCGCCAGCAGCTTGGTGCAGGGTCGGGAGACCCAGTACTTC. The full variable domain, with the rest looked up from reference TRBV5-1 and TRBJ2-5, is KAGVTQTPRYLIKTRGQQVTLSCSPISGHRSVSWYQQTPGQGLQFLFEYFSETQRNKGNFPGRFSGRQFSNSRSEMNVSTLELGDSALYLCASSLVQGRETQYFGPGTRLLVL.

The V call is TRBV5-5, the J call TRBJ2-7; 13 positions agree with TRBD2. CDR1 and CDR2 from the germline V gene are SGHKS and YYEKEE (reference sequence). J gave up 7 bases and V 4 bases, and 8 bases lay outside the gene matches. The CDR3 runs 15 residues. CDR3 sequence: CASSLRGLAGEEQYF. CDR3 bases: TGTGCCAGCAGCCTTCGCGGACTAGCGGGAGAAGAGCAGTACTTC.